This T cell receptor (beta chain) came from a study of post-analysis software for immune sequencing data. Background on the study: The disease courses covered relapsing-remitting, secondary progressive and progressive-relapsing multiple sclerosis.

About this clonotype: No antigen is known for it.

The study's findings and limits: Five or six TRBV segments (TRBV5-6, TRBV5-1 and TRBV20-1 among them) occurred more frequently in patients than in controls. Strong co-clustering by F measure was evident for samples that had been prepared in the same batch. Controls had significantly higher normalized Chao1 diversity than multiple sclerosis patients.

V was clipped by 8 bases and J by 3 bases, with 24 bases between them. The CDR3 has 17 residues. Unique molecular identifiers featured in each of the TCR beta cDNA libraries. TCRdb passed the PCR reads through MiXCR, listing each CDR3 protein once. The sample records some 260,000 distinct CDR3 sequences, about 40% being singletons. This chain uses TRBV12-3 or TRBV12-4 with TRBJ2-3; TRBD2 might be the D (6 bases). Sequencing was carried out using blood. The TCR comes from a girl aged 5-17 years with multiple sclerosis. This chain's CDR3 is CASAGGRENLRTDTQYF. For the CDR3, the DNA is TGTGCCAGCGCTGGGGGACGGGAGAATTTGCGAACAGATACGCAGTATTTT.